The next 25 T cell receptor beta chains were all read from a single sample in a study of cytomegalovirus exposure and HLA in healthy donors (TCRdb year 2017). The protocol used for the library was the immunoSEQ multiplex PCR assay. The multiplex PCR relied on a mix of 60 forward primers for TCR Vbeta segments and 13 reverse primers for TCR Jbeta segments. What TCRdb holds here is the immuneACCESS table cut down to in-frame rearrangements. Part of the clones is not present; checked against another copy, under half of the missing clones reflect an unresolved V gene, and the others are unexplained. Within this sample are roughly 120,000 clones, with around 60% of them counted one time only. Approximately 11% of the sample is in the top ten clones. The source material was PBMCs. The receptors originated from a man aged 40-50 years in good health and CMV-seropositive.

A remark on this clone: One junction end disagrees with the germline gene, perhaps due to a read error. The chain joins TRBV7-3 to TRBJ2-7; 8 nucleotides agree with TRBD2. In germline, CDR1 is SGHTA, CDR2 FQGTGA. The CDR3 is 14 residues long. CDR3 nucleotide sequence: TGTGCCAGCAGCCTCGCGGGGGGCTCCCACGAGCAGTACTTC. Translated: CASSLAGGSHEQYF. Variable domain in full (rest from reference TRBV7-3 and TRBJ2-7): GAGVSQTPSNKVTEKGKYVELRCDPISGHTALYWYRQSLGQGPEFLIYFQGTGAADDSGLPNDRFFAVRPEGSVSTLKIQRTERGDSAVYLCASSLAGGSHEQYFGPGTRLTVT.

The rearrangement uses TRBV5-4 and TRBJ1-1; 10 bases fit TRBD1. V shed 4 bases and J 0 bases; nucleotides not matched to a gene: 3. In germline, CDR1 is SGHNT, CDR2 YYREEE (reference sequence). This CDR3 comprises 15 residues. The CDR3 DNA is TGTGCCAGCAGCGACAGGGGGCGCCTGAACACTGAAGCTTTCTTT. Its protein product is CASSDRGRLNTEAFF.

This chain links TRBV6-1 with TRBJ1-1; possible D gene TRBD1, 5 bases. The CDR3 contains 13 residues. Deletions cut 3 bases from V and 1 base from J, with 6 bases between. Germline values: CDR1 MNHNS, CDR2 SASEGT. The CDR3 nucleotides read TGTGCCAGCAGTGATCAGGGGAACACTGAAGCTTTCTTT. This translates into CASSDQGNTEAFF.

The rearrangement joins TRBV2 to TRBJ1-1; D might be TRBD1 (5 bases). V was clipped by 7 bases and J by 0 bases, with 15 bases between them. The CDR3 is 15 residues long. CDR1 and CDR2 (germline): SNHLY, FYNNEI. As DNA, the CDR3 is TGTGCCAGCACCGGATGGGGCCGGATGAACACTGAAGCTTTCTTT. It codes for CASTGWGRMNTEAFF.

For the CDR3, the DNA is TGTGCCAGCAGCTTCTGGGGCGGGAGGGAATCTGGGGCCAACGTCCTGACTTTC. Amino acid sequence: CASSFWGGRESGANVLTF. The V call is TRBV13, the J call TRBJ2-6; 9 bases are a match to TRBD2. The ends lost 3 bases at V and 1 base at J; junction bases unmatched: 7. Germline V gene data show CDR1 as PRHDT and CDR2 as FYEKMQ (reference sequence). CDR3 length: 18 amino acids. Together with reference TRBV13 and TRBJ2-6, the CDR3 gives the full variable domain: AAGVIQSPRHLIKEKRETATLKCYPIPRHDTVYWYQQGPGQDPQFLISFYEKMQSDKGSIPDRFSAQQFSDYHSELNMSSLELGDSALYFCASSFWGGRESGANVLTFGAGSRLTVL.

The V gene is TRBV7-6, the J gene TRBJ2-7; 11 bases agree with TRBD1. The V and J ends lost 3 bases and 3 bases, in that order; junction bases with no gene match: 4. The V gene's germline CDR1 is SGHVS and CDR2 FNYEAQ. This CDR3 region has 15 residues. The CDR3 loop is CASSLEGTGGYEQYF. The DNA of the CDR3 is TGTGCCAGCAGCTTGGAGGGGACAGGGGGCTACGAGCAGTACTTC.

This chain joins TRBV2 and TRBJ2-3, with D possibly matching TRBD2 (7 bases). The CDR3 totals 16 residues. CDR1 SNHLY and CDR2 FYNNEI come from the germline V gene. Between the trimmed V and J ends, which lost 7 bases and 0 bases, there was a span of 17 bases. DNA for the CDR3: TGTGCCAGCACCGCCTTTTGGGGGGGCAGCACAGATACGCAGTATTTT. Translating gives CASTAFWGGSTDTQYF.

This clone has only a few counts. Here the CDR3 reads CSVSGKGARETQYF. The CDR3 DNA follows: TGCAGCGTCTCTGGGAAGGGGGCGCGAGAGACCCAGTACTTC. V gene TRBV29-1 combines with J gene TRBJ2-5, with TRBD1 matching over 7 bases. Trimming at V came to 6 bases and at J to 4 bases, leaving 11 bases not matched to a gene. The CDR3 contains 14 residues. Germline V gene lookup returns CDR1 SQVTM and CDR2 ANQGSEA.

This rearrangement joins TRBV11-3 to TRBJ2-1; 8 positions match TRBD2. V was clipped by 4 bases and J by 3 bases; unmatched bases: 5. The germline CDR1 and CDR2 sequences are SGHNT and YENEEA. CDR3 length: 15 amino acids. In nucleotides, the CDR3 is TGTGCCAGCAGCTCTAAAGCGGGAGTCTACAATGAGCAGTTCTTC. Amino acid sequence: CASSSKAGVYNEQFF. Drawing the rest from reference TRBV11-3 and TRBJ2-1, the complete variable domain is EAGVVQSPRYKIIEKKQPVAFWCNPISGHNTLYWYLQNLGQGPELLIRYENEEAVDDSQLPKDRFSAERLKGVDSTLKIQPAELGDSAVYLCASSSKAGVYNEQFFGPGTRLTVL.

Here the CDR3 DNA reads TGTGCCAGCAGCTTAGCGGATTGGGAGGGACCCCTCCACTTT. This sequence encodes CASSLADWEGPLHF. The gene calls are TRBV7-9 and TRBJ1-6; D ambiguous. CDR1 and CDR2 from the germline V gene are SEHNR and FQNEAQ (reference sequence). This CDR3 comprises 14 residues. V was cut by 0 bases and J by 12 bases, with 12 bases left in between.

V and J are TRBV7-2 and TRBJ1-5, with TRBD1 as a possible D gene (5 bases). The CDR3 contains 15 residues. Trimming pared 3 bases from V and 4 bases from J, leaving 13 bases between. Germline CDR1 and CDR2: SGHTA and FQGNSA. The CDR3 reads CASSFGGGENQPQHF. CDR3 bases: TGTGCCAGCAGCTTCGGCGGAGGGGAAAATCAGCCCCAGCATTTT.

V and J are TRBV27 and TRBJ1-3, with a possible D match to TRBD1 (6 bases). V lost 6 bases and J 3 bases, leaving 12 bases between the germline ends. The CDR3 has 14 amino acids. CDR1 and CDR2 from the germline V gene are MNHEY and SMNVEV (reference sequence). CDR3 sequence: CASSPEGGGNTIYF. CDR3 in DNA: TGTGCCAGCAGCCCCGAAGGGGGTGGAAACACCATATATTTT.

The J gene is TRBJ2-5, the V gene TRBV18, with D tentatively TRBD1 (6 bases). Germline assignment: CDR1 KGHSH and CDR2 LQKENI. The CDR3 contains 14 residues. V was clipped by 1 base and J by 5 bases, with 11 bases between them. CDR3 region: CASSPQDRGETQYF. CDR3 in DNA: TGTGCCAGCTCACCACAGGATAGGGGGGAGACCCAGTACTTC. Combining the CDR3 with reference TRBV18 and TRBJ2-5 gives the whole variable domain NAGVMQNPRHLVRRRGQEARLRCSPMKGHSHVYWYRQLPEEGLKFMVYLQKENIIDESGMPKERFSAEFPKEGPSILRIQQVVRGDSAAYFCASSPQDRGETQYFGPGTRLLVL.

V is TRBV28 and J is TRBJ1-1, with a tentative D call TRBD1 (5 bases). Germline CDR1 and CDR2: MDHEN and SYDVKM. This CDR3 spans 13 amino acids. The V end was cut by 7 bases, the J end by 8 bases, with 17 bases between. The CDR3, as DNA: TGTGCCAGCATCCAGGCAGGGTTAGCCGAAGCTTTCTTT. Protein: CASIQAGLAEAFF.

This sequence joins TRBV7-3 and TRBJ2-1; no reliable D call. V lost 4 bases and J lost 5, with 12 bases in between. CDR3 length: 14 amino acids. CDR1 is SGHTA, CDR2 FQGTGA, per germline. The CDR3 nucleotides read TGTGCCAGCAGCTCCTACTATACTGACAATGAGCAGTTCTTC. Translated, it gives CASSSYYTDNEQFF.

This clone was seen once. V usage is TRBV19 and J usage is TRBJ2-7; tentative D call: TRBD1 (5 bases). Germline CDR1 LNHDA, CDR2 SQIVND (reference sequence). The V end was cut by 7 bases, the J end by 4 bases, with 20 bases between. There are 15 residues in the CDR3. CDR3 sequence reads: CASKKGSGPSYEQYF. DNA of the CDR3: TGTGCCAGTAAAAAGGGGTCTGGCCCCTCATACGAGCAGTACTTC.

The CDR3 coding sequence is TGCAGCGTCTACGTCCGGGACAGGTGGAATGAAAAACTGTTTTTT. Protein: CSVYVRDRWNEKLFF. The V gene is TRBV29-1, the J gene TRBJ1-4; 8 positions match TRBD1. The CDR3 runs 15 residues. Germline V gene lookup returns CDR1 SQVTM and CDR2 ANQGSEA. The trim removed 6 bases at V and 5 bases at J, leaving 11 bases unmatched. The whole variable domain, filled in from reference TRBV29-1 and TRBJ1-4, reads SAVISQKPSRDICQRGTSLTIQCQVDSQVTMMFWYRQQPGQSLTLIATANQGSEATYESGFVIDKFPISRPNLTFSTLTVSNMSPEDSSIYLCSVYVRDRWNEKLFFGSGTQLSVL.

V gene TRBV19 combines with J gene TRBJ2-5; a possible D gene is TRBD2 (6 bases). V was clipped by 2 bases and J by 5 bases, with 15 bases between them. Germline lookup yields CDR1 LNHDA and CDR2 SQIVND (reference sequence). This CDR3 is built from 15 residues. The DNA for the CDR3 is TGTGCCAGTAGTATACAGGAGGGCTTGGGGGAGACCCAGTACTTC. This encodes CASSIQEGLGETQYF.

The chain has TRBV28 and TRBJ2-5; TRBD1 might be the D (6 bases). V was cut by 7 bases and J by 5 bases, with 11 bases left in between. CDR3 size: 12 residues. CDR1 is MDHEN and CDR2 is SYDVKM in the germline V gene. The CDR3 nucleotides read TGTGCCAGCAACTGGGGGCTTGAGACCCAGTACTTC. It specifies CASNWGLETQYF.

CDR3 sequence (DNA): TGTGCCAGCAGTTTATATCCAGGCCTCCAAGAGACCCAGTACTTC. Residues: CASSLYPGLQETQYF. The V and J genes are TRBV28 and TRBJ2-5; D is unresolved. Germline lookup yields CDR1 MDHEN and CDR2 SYDVKM. The CDR3 spans 15 residues. Trimming stripped 1 base from V and 1 base from J, with 10 bases between.

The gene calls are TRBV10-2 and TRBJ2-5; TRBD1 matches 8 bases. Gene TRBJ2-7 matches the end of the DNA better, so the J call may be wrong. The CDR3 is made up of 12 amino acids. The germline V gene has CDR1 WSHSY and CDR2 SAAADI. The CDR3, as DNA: TGCGCCAGCAGGGACAGGGCCTACGAGCAGTACTTC. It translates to CASRDRAYEQYF.

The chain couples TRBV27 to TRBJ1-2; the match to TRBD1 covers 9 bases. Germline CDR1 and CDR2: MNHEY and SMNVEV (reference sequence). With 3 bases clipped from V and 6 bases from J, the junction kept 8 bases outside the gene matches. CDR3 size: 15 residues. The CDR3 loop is CASSLGYRGHDGYTF. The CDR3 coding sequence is TGTGCCAGCAGTTTGGGATACAGGGGGCATGATGGCTACACCTTC.

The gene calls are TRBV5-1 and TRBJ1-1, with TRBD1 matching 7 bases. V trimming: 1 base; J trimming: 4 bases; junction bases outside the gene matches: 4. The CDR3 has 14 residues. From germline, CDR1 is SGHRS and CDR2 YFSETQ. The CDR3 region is CASSLKGAPTEAFF. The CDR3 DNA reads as TGCGCCAGCAGCTTGAAGGGGGCCCCCACTGAAGCTTTCTTT. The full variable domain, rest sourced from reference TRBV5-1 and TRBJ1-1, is KAGVTQTPRYLIKTRGQQVTLSCSPISGHRSVSWYQQTPGQGLQFLFEYFSETQRNKGNFPGRFSGRQFSNSRSEMNVSTLELGDSALYLCASSLKGAPTEAFFGQGTRLTVV.

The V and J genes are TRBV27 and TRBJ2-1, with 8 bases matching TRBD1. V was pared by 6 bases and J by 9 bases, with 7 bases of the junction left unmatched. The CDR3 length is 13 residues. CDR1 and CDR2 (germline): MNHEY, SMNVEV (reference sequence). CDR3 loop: CASSRQGSGEQFF. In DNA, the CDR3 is TGTGCCAGCAGCCGACAGGGGAGCGGTGAGCAGTTCTTC.

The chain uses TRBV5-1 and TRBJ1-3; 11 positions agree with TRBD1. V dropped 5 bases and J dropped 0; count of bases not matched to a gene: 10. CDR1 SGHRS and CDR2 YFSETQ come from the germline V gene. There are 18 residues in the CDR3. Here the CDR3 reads CASSHSPGTGGSGNTIYF. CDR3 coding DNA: TGCGCCAGCAGTCACTCTCCCGGGACAGGGGGCTCTGGAAACACCATATATTTT.